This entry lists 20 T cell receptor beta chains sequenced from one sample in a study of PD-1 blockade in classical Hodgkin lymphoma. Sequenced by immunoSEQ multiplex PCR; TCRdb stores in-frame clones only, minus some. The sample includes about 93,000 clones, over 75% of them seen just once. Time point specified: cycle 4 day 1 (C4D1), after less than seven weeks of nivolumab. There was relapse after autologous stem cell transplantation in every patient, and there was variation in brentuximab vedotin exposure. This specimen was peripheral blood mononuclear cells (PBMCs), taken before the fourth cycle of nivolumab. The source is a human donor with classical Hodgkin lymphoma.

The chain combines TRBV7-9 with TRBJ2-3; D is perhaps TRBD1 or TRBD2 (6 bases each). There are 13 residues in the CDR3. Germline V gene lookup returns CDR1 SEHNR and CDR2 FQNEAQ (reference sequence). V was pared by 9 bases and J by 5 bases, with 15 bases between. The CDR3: CASNRDGGDTQYF. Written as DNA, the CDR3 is TGTGCCAGTAACAGGGACGGGGGAGATACGCAGTATTTT.

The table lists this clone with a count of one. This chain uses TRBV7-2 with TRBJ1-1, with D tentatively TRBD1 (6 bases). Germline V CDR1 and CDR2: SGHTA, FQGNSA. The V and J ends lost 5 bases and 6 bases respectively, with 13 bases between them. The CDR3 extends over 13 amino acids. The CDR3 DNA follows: TGTGCCAGCAGCCCCAAGGGGGACGCTGAAGCTTTCTTT. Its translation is CASSPKGDAEAFF.

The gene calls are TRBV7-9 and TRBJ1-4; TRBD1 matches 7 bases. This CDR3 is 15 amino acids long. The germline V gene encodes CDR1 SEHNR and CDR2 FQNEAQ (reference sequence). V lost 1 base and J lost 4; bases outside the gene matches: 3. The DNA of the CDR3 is TGTGCCAGCAGCTTAGGACAGGGTTTTAATGAAAAACTGTTTTTT. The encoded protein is CASSLGQGFNEKLFF.

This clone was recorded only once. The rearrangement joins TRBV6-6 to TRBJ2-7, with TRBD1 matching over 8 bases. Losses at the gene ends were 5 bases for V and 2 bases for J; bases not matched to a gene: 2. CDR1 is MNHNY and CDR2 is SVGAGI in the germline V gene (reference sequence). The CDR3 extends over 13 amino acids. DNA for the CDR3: TGTGCCAGCAGTGGACAGGGAACCTACGAGCAGTACTTC. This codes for CASSGQGTYEQYF.

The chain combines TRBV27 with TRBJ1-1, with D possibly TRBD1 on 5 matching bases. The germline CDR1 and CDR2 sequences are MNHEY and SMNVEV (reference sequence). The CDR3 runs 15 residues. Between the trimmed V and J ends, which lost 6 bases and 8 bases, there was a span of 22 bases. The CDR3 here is CASRSPEAGRREAFF. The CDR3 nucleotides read TGTGCCAGCAGATCCCCCGAGGCAGGGAGGCGCGAAGCTTTCTTT.

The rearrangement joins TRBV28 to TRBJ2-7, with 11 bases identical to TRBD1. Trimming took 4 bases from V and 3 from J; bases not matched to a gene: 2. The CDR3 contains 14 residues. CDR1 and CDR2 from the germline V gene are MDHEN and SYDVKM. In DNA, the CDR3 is TGTGCCAGCAGTTGGGACAGGGGGAACTACGAGCAGTACTTC. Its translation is CASSWDRGNYEQYF.

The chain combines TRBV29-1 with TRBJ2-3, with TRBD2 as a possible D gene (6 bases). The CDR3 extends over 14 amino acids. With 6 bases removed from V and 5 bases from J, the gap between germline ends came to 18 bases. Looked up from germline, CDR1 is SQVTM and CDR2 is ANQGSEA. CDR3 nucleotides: TGCAGCGTCGCCTCTAGCGCGGTCGGAGATACGCAGTATTTT. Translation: CSVASSAVGDTQYF.

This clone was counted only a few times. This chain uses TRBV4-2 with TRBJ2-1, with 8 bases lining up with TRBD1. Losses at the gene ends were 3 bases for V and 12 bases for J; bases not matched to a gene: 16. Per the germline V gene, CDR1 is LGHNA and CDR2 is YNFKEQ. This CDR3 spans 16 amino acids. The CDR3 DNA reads TGTGCCAGCAGCCAGGCCTGGGGACAGGTTTTGTTAGGGCAGTTCTTC. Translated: CASSQAWGQVLLGQFF.

Written as DNA, the CDR3 is TGTGCCAGCAGCATGACAGGGGTGGGAAACACCATATATTTT. Translated, it gives CASSMTGVGNTIYF. The V call is TRBV9, the J call TRBJ1-3, with 8 nucleotides matching TRBD1. J was trimmed by 4 bases and V by 4 bases; bases with no gene match: 4. Germline V gives CDR1 SGDLS, CDR2 YYNGEE. This CDR3 is 14 amino acids long.

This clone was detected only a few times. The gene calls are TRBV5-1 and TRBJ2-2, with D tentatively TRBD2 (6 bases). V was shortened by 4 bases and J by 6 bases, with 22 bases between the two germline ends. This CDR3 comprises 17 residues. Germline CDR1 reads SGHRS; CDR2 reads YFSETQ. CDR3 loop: CASSLVIPGPGAGELFF. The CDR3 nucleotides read TGCGCCAGCAGCCTGGTAATTCCGGGCCCGGGAGCCGGGGAGCTGTTTTTT.

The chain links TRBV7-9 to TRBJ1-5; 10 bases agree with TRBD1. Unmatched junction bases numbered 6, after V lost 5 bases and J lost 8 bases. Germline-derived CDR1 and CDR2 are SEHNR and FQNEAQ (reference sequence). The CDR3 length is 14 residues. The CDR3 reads CASSAGTGEKPQHF. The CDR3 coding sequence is TGTGCCAGCAGCGCCGGGACAGGGGAAAAGCCCCAGCATTTT. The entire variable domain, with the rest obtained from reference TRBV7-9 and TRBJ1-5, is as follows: DTGVSQNPRHKITKRGQNVTFRCDPISEHNRLYWYRQTLGQGPEFLTYFQNEAQLEKSRLLSDRFSAERPKGSFSTLEIQRTEQGDSAMYLCASSAGTGEKPQHFGDGTRLSIL.

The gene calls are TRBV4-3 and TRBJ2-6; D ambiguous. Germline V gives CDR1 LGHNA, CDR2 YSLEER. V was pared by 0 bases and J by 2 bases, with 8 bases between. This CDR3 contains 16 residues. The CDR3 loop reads CASSQEWLPGANVLTF. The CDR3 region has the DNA TGCGCCAGCAGCCAAGAGTGGTTACCTGGGGCCAACGTCCTGACTTTC.

The CDR3, as DNA: TGTGCCAGCAGCTTGGTCCAAGGAACCCAGTACTTC. Translated, it gives CASSLVQGTQYF. The rearrangement uses TRBV5-6 and TRBJ2-5; no clear D gene. The germline V gene encodes CDR1 SGHDT and CDR2 YYEEEE. The CDR3 sequence is 12 residues long. V was trimmed by 0 bases and J by 8 bases, leaving 8 bases between them.

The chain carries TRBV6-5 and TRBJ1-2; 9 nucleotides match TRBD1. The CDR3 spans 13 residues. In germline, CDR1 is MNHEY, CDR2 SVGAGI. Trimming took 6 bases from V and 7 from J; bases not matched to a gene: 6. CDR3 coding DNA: TGTGCCAGCAGACCTGGGACAGGGACTGGCTACACCTTC. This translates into CASRPGTGTGYTF.

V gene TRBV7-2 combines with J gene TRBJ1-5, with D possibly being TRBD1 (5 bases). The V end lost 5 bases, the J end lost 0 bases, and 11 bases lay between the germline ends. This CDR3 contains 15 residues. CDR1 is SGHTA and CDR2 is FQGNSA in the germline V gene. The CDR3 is CASSLGVHSNQPQHF. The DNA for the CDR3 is TGTGCCAGCAGCCTAGGGGTTCATAGCAATCAGCCCCAGCATTTT.

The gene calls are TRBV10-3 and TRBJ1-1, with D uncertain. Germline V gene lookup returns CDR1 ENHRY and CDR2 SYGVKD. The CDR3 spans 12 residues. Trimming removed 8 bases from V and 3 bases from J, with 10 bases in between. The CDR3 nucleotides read TGTGCCATCGGAACCTCGTACACTGAAGCTTTCTTT. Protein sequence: CAIGTSYTEAFF.

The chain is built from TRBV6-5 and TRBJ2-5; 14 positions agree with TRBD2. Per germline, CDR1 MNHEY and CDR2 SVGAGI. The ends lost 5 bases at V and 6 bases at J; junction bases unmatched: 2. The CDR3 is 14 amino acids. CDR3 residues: CASSGTSGGKTQYF. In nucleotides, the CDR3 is TGTGCCAGCAGTGGGACTAGCGGGGGAAAGACCCAGTACTTC.

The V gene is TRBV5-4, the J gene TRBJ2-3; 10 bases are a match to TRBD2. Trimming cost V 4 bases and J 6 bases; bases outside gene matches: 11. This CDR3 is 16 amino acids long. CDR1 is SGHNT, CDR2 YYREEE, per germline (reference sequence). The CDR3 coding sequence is TGTGCCAGCAGCCTAACTAGCGGGGCCTTGGGGGATACGCAGTATTTT. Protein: CASSLTSGALGDTQYF.

This CDR3 is CASSPGTGVPGQPQHF. The CDR3 nucleotides are TGTGCCAGCAGCCCAGGGACAGGGGTTCCCGGTCAGCCCCAGCATTTT. The chain recombines TRBV4-2 with TRBJ1-5; 10 bases are shared with TRBD1. The V and J ends lost 4 bases and 6 bases, in that order; junction bases with no gene match: 9. The germline V gene has CDR1 LGHNA and CDR2 YNFKEQ. The CDR3 sequence is 16 residues long.

The chain's CDR3 is CASSSTGTSGAASDTQYF. DNA for the CDR3: TGTGCCAGCAGCTCCACGGGGACTAGCGGGGCGGCGTCTGATACGCAGTATTTT. The chain uses TRBV7-3 and TRBJ2-3, with TRBD2 matching 13 bases. The CDR3 runs 18 residues. Germline CDR1 reads SGHTA; CDR2 reads FQGTGA. Trimming took 4 bases from V and 6 from J; bases not matched to a gene: 13. The variable domain in full, with the rest retrieved from reference TRBV7-3 and TRBJ2-3, is GAGVSQTPSNKVTEKGKYVELRCDPISGHTALYWYRQSLGQGPEFLIYFQGTGAADDSGLPNDRFFAVRPEGSVSTLKIQRTERGDSAVYLCASSSTGTSGAASDTQYFGPGTRLTVL.